The T cell receptor beta chain described here comes from a study of cytomegalovirus exposure and HLA in healthy donors (dated by TCRdb to 2016 to 2017). Regarding the complete study: In an earlier analysis of under 600 of the donors, around 300 Gb of sequence data and 90 million to 120 million unique TCR beta sequences from roughly 200 million T cells were reported. Roughly 310 gigabases of sequencing data and roughly 90 million unique TCR sequences were included in an early release covering 550 to 650 HLA-typed donors. Among the roughly 400 genotyped donors, around 81% belonged to the genetic ancestry cluster associated with self-reported Caucasian donors. The study aimed to test whether signatures of past pathogen exposure could be identified by cataloging public T cell receptors. Using immunosequencing, the study profiled T cell repertoires from about 610 subjects and related those repertoires to cytomegalovirus serostatus. In addition to the first cohort of 650 to 750 subjects, a separate validation cohort of approximately 110 different subjects was used. The study combined high-throughput TCR immunosequencing, statistical association of individual TCRs with disease status, and machine learning to predict cytomegalovirus infection status. A later analysis re-analyzed previously published TCR beta repertoires from 660 or so donors and added high-resolution HLA genotyping to study TCR occurrence patterns. In the later analysis, no new phenotypic data were used to find candidate immune exposures; instead, reliance was placed on TCR beta sequences and their occurrence across donors. To decide whether each TCR beta V gene segment behaved as functional or pseudogenic, an earlier analysis of approximately 620 of the donors relied on high-throughput TCR beta sequencing. Alongside the repertoire data, information on donor age, sex, ethnicity and CMV serostatus was compiled. In a later genetic analysis, genome-wide SNP genotypes for 398 of the 666 donors were used, and that subset was treated as a discovery cohort. All discovery cohort repertoires had been generated on a single sequencing platform. Class I and class II HLA loci were covered by the typing at four-digit resolution. Typing coverage differed by locus: A, B, C, DRB1 and DQB1 were typed in about 629-640 donors, DQA1 in 522, DPA1 in some 600, and DPB1 in just under 490. Roughly five DR-DQ haplotypes were handled as single units for association and clustering because linkage in the cohort was strong. Among approximately 370 genotyped donors of the cohort, an average of around 240,000 unique TCR beta nucleotide sequences was sequenced per donor, of which 15% to 20% were non-productive.

What the work shows at the level of the full study, not this receptor alone: An association between a missense DCLRE1C variant and V-gene and J-gene trimming of TCR beta chains was found in a later genetic analysis and replicated in an independent cohort. Linkage disequilibrium might explain the correlated functional status among segregating V segments, but an unknown experimental factor could not be excluded. At a false discovery rate of 0.05, a later analysis linked around 15,000 TCR beta sequences to specific HLA alleles. A cluster of highly shared sequence variants was judged likely to represent a technical artifact of the sequencing pipeline. In a later analysis, HLA-associated TCR beta chains showed more clonal expansion and lower generation probabilities than non-associated chains that were equally common. A later analysis found that TCR association rates varied across HLA loci, with DRB1 alleles showing the most associated TCRs and HLA-C alleles the fewest. It was suggested by the authors that the approach could potentially be generalized to other disease states and immunological phenotypes. A later analysis found that most CMV-associated TCR beta chains appeared HLA-restricted, with HLA associations seemingly driven largely by CMV exposure. The study gave a list of 150 to 200 TCR beta chains associated with cytomegalovirus. Some IMGT-functional V segments, including TRBV6-2 and TRBV6-3, could not be told apart with the 87-base-pair reads, so those segments were excluded. Assigning TCR associations to individual alleles was difficult when HLA alleles, especially DR and DQ, strongly co-occurred. In an earlier analysis of 587 of the donors, most TCR beta V segments appeared in productive rearrangements about 87% or about 30% of the time, broadly matching IMGT annotations. According to a later analysis, parvovirus B19, influenza, CMV and Epstein-Barr virus appeared linked to several top co-occurrence clusters. The cohort was sequenced for TCR beta chains only, and without alpha or paired-chain data the features that could be detected were limited. A further reported finding was that TCR beta sequences accurately predicted the HLA-A and HLA-B alleles for most subjects in the first cohort. HLA typing was unavailable for some donors at each locus, so association tests used only the typed subset. Cytomegalovirus status was reported to be diagnosed by the classifier with high specificity and sensitivity in both the original and validation cohorts. Most TCR sequences were seen in very few donors, while some public TCRs were found in many individuals. In vitro tests confirmed that a few of the cytomegalovirus-associated TCR beta chains recognize cytomegalovirus antigens. Because counts were too low, roughly 17 rarely observed V segments, including chromosome 9 orphons, were left out of the earlier analysis of about 500 of the donors. Roughly uniform sequencing depth across donors was assumed in presence/absence analyses, although this assumption may not hold. A later genetic analysis reported fewer N-insertions in productive TCRs among donors in an Asian-associated ancestry cluster than the 666-donor mean. Immune exposure information for the cohort was limited to CMV serostatus.

Concerning this clone itself: Its antigen specificity is not known. No much larger clone is present one base from it, and per-base qualities are unavailable.

The method was the immunoSEQ multiplex PCR assay. The multiplex PCR relied on a mix of 60 forward primers for TCR Vbeta segments and 13 reverse primers for TCR Jbeta segments. Amplification of the CDR3 region of rearranged TCR beta genes was performed with a multiplex PCR assay on genomic DNA. On the Illumina HiSeq System, the amplified TCR beta libraries were sequenced as 87-base-pair reads. As for the original processing: A later analysis counted approximately 84 million unique TCR beta chains across the 650 to 800 repertoires, and 10 million to 12 million of these chains were shared by at least two donors. To remove PCR and sequencing errors, raw reads were error-corrected and collapsed into unique sequences using a nearest-neighbor algorithm that merged closely related sequences. CDR3 sequences were aligned to IMGT reference sequences to assign V, D and J gene segments. For a sequence to be retained, a match of at least six nucleotides to both a V gene segment and a J gene segment was required. Rearrangements were called productive when the CDR3 lacked stop codons and stayed in frame with V and J; all others were non-productive. CDR3 was defined according to IMGT convention as the region running from the second conserved V-encoded cysteine to the conserved J-encoded phenylalanine. The earlier analysis of roughly 590 of the donors excluded sequences that lacked an unambiguous match to a single V gene segment. An earlier analysis of a few hundred of the donors called V segments functional above 56.7% productive rearrangements and segregating when the between-donor standard deviation exceeded 5%. A statistical classification framework was developed to diagnose cytomegalovirus status using the catalog of TCR beta chain sequences. V and J gene assignment, in a later analysis, came from comparing TCR nucleotide sequences with IMGT/GENE-DB human TR gene sequences. In a later analysis, CDR3 sequences and most-parsimonious VDJ recombination scenarios were assigned using the TCRdist pipeline. In a later analysis, each TCR beta chain was defined by its CDR3 amino acid sequence together with its V-gene family, and reads lacking a unique V-gene family were excluded. A later analysis removed 592 highly shared, low-generation-probability nucleotide sequences to deal with suspected cross-contamination and a sequencing artifact. In a later analysis, a clonal expansion index for each public chain was calculated from normalized within-repertoire ranks of inferred template counts. A later analysis computed generation probabilities with a VDJ recombination model fitted to out-of-frame rearrangements, and checked the results against IGoR. A later analysis scored TCR-TCR, TCR-HLA and TCR-CMV co-occurrence with hypergeometric tests, applying a repertoire-size bias correction to TCR pairs. To estimate false discovery rates, a later analysis permuted the HLA or CMV assignments 20 times. A later analysis grouped co-occurring TCRs with DBSCAN, adding TCRdist sequence similarity when clustering within HLA-allele-positive subsets. Repertoires with fewer than 30,000 or more than 120,000 public chains, plus five repertoires with anomalous nucleotide sharing, were excluded from co-occurrence clustering. The clones in this table, taken by TCRdb from immuneACCESS, are in-frame only. Not every clone is retained; where verified, under half of the shortfall comes from an unresolved V gene, and the cause of the rest is unknown. That table gives V, J and clone size, and the DNA gave D and trimming. A total of about 140,000 clones appear in this sample, roughly 71% of them only once. The ten largest account for around 1.5% of the sample.

The CDR3 contains 15 residues, cysteine and phenylalanine counted. Only the CDR3 portion is preserved as DNA: 45 bases, with reading frame beginning at the first base. CDR1 SGHRS and CDR2 YFSETQ are derived from the germline V gene. V loses 0 bases at its end and J loses 4 bases; junction bases beyond the gene matches: 4. The cohort consisted of some 730 healthy bone marrow donors. At the time of sampling, every cohort member was nominally healthy, though immune exposures that went unrecorded were likely present. The donor was CMV seronegative and belonged to the group of roughly 330 seronegative cohort members. Every donor gave a peripheral blood sample, and the peripheral blood mononuclear cells from that sample were used for TCR beta sequencing. Genomic DNA was extracted from the blood cell samples with the Qiagen DNeasy Blood Extraction Kit.

The sequence was obtained from a middle-aged woman in good health and CMV-seronegative. The chain couples TRBV5-1 to TRBJ2-7; TRBD2 agrees with 10 junctional bases. Material for sequencing was PBMCs. CDR3 sequence: CASSLVSGGIYEQYF. In nucleotides, the sequence is TGCGCCAGCAGCTTGGTTAGCGGGGGGATATACGAGCAGTACTTC.